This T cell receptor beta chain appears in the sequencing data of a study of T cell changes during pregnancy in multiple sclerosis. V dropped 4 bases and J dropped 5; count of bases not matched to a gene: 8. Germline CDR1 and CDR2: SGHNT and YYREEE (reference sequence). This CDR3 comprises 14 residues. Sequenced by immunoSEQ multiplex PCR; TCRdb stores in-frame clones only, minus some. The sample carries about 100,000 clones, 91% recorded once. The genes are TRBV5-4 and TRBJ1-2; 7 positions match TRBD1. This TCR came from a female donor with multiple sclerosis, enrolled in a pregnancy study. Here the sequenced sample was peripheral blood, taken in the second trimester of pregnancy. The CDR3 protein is CASSVGGQRYGYTF. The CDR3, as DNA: TGTGCCAGCAGCGTGGGGGGACAGCGTTATGGCTACACCTTC.